This TCR beta chain was identified during a study of blood T cells in healthy people across ages. This CDR3 region has 13 residues. V was cut by 2 bases and J by 7 bases, with 12 bases left in between. Per the germline V gene, CDR1 is DFQATT and CDR2 is SNEGSKA (reference sequence). Primed by a sample-barcoded 5' primer and a J-beta primer mix, a second PCR proceeded for 7 to 11 cycles. TCRdb reanalysed the 5' RACE reads using MiXCR and keeps one entry per CDR3 protein. The sample has over 950,000 distinct CDR3 sequences, roughly 47% seen once. This chain links TRBV20-1 with TRBJ1-5, with a possible D match to TRBD1 (6 bases). This sequence originates from a woman in her sixties or seventies in good health. Sequencing input: blood. The DNA of the CDR3 is TGCAGTGCTAGATCGGAGGGGGACCAGCCCCAGCATTTT. Amino acids: CSARSEGDQPQHF.